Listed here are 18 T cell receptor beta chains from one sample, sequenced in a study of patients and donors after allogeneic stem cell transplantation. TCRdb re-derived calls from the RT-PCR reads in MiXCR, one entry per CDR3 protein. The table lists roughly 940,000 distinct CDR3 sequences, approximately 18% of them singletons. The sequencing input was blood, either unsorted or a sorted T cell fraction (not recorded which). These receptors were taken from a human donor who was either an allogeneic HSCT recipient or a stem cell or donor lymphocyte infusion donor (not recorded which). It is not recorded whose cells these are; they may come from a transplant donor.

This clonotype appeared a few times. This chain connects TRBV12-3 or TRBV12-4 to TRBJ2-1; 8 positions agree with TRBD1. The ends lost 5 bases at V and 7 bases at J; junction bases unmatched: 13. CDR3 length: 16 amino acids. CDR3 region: CASSPTWTTGVNEQFF. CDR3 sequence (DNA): TGTGCCAGCAGTCCCACCTGGACGACAGGGGTAAATGAGCAGTTCTTC.

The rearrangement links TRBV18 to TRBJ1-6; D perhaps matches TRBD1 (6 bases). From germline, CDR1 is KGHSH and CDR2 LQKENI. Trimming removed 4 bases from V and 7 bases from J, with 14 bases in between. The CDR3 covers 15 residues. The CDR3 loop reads CASSLNYRDNSPLHF. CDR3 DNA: TGTGCCAGCTCACTTAACTACAGGGACAATTCACCCCTCCACTTT.

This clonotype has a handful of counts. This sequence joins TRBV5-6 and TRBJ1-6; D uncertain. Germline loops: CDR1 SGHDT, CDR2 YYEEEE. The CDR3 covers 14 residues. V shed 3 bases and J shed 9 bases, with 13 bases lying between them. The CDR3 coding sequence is TGTGCCAGCAGCTCCCGCCCCTCAGGTTCACCCCTCCACTTT. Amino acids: CASSSRPSGSPLHF.

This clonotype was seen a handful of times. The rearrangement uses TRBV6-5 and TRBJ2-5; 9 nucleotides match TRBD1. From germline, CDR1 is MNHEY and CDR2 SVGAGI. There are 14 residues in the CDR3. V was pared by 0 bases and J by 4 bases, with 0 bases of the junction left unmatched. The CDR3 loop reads CASSYSTGGETQYF. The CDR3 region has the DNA TGTGCCAGCAGTTACTCGACAGGGGGAGAGACCCAGTACTTC.

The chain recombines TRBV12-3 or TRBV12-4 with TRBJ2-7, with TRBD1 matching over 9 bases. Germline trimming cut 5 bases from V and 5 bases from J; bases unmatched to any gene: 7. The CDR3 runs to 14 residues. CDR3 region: CASSPWTGANEQYF. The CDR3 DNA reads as TGTGCCAGCAGTCCCTGGACAGGGGCCAACGAGCAGTACTTC.

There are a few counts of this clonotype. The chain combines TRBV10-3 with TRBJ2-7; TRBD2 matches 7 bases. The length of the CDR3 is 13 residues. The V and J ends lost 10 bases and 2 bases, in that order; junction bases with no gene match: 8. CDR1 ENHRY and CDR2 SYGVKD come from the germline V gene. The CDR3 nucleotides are TGTGCCACCATGACTAGCTCTACCTACGAGCAGTACTTC. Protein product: CATMTSSTYEQYF.

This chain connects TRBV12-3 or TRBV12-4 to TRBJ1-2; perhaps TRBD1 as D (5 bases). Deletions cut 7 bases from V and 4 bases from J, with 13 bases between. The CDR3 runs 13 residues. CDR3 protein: CASTSPGTYGYTF. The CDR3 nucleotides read TGTGCCAGCACCTCCCCAGGGACCTATGGCTACACCTTC.

The CDR3 here is CASRGDRASTGELFF. Written as DNA, the CDR3 is TGTGCCAGCAGGGGCGACAGGGCCTCCACCGGGGAGCTGTTTTTT. This chain joins TRBV5-8 and TRBJ2-2; 7 bases are a match to TRBD1. The CDR3 loop spans 15 amino acids. After removal of 5 bases from V and 4 bases from J, the junction contained 8 bases not matched to a gene. Germline CDR1 SGHTS, CDR2 YDEGEE.

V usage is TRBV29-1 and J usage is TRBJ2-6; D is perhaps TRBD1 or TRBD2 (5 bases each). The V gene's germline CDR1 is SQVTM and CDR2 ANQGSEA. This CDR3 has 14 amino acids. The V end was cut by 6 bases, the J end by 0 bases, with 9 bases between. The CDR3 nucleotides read TGCAGCGTGGGGGACCGCTCTGGGGCCAACGTCCTGACTTTC. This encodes CSVGDRSGANVLTF. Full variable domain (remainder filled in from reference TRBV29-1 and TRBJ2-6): SAVISQKPSRDICQRGTSLTIQCQVDSQVTMMFWYRQQPGQSLTLIATANQGSEATYESGFVIDKFPISRPNLTFSTLTVSNMSPEDSSIYLCSVGDRSGANVLTFGAGSRLTVL.

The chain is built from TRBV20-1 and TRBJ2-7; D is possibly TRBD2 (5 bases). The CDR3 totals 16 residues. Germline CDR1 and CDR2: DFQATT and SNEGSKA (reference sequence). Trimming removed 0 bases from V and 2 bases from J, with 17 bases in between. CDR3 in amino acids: CSARDRKRPPPYEQYF. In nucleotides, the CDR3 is TGCAGTGCTAGAGATAGGAAGCGGCCCCCGCCCTACGAGCAGTACTTC.

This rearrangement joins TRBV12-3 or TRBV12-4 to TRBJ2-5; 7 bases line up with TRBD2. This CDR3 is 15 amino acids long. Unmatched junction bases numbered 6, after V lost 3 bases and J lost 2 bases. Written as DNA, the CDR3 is TGTGCCAGCAGTTTTCCCACAGCGGGACAAGAGACCCAGTACTTC. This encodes CASSFPTAGQETQYF.

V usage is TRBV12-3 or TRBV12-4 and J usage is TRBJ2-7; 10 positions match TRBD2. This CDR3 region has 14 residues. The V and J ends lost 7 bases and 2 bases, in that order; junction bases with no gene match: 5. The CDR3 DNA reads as TGTGCCAGCACTCAGCGGGGGGGAACCTACGAGCAGTACTTC. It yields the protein CASTQRGGTYEQYF.

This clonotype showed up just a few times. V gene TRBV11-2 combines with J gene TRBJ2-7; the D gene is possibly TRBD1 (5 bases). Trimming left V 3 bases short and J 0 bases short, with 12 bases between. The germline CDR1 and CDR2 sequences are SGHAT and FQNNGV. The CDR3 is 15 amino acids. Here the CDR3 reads CASSFFTGSSYEQYF. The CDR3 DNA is TGTGCCAGCAGCTTCTTTACAGGCAGCTCCTACGAGCAGTACTTC.

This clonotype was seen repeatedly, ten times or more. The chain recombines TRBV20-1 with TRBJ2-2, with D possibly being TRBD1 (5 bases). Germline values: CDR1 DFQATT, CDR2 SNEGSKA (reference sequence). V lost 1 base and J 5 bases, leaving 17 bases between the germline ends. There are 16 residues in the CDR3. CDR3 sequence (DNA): TGCAGTGCTAGAGCCGATATGCAGGGCTGGACCGGGGAGCTGTTTTTT. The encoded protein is CSARADMQGWTGELFF.

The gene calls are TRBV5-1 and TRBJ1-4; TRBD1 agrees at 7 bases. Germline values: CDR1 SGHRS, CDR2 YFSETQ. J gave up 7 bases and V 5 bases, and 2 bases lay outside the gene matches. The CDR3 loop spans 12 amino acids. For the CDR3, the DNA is TGCGCCAGCAGGACAGGGCGTGAAAAACTGTTTTTT. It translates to CASRTGREKLFF.

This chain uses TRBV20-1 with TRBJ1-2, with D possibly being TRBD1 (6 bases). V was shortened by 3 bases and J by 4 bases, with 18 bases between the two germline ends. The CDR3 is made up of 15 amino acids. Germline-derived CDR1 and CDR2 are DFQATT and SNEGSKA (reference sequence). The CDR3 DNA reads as TGCAGTGCTAGGCCCCCAGGGGTAAAGGGCTATGGCTACACCTTC. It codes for CSARPPGVKGYGYTF.

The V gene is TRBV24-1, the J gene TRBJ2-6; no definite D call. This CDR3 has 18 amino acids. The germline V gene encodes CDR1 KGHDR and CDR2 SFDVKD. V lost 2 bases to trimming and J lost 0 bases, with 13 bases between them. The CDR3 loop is CATSDSLDVGSGANVLTF. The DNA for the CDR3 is TGTGCCACCAGTGATTCTTTAGACGTTGGCTCTGGGGCCAACGTCCTGACTTTC.

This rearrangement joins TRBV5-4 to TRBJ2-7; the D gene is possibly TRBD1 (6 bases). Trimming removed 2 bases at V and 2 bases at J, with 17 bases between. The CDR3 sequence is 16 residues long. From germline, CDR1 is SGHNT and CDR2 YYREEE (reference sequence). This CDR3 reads CASSLWGHGNTYEQYF. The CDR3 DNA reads TGTGCCAGCAGCTTATGGGGACACGGAAATACCTACGAGCAGTACTTC.